Detailed here is one T cell receptor (beta chain). This specimen belongs to a study of shared clonotypes between healthy human individuals. V dropped 2 bases and J dropped 7 bases, with 20 bases sitting between them. The germline gives CDR1 GTSNPN, CDR2 SVGIG (reference sequence). This CDR3 has 16 residues. Investigators spread the genomic DNA of each subset evenly over several immunoSEQ plates. Sequenced by immunoSEQ multiplex PCR; TCRdb stores in-frame clones only, minus some. Of about 980,000 clones listed, over 75% are singletons. Material for sequencing was memory CD4+ T cells sorted from blood. This sample's subset: CD45RA-negative fraction. The chain joins TRBV30 to TRBJ2-2; the D is unclear. The sequence came from a man younger than 30 in good health. CDR3 amino acids: CAWSPRRSSIGGELFF. In DNA form, the CDR3 reads TGTGCCTGGAGTCCCCGTCGATCTAGTATAGGCGGGGAGCTGTTTTTT.